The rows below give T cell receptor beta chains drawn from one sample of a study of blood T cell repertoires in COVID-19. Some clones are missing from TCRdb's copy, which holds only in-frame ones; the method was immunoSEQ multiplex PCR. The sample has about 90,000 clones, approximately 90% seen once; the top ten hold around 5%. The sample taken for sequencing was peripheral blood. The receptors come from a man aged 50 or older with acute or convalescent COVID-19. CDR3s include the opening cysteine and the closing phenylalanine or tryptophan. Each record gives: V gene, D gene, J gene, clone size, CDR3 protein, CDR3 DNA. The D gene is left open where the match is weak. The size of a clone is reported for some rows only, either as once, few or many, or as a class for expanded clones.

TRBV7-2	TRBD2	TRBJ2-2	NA	CASTLAGGTTGELFF	TGTGCCAGCACGTTAGCGGGAGGGACCACCGGGGAGCTGTTTTTT
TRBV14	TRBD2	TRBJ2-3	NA	CASSHRDYTDTQYF	TGTGCCAGCAGCCACCGGGACTACACAGATACGCAGTATTTT
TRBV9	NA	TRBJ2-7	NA	CASSVGGVQTGRQYF	TGTGCCAGCAGCGTAGGCGGGGTTCAGACTGGGCGGCAGTACTTC
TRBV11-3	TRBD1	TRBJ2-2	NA	CASSGQVPGELFF	TGTGCCAGCAGCGGACAGGTTCCCGGGGAGCTGTTTTTT
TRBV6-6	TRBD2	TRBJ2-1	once	CASSSSRREGSEQFF	TGTGCCAGCAGTTCGTCTCGGCGGGAGGGAAGTGAGCAGTTCTTC
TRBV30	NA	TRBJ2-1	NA	CAAVAGGSYNEQFF	TGTGCCGCGGTAGCTGGAGGCTCCTACAATGAGCAGTTCTTC
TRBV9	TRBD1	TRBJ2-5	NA	CASGPSQGGVETQYF	TGTGCCAGCGGACCTTCACAGGGGGGTGTGGAGACCCAGTACTTC
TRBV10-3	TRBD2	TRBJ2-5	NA	CAISGTSGRDQETQYF	TGTGCCATCAGTGGGACTAGCGGGAGAGACCAAGAGACCCAGTACTTC
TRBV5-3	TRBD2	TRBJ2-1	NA	CARRPGQGGPGLAGPYNEQFF	TGTGCCAGAAGACCTGGACAGGGGGGACCGGGACTAGCGGGACCCTACAATGAGCAGTTCTTC
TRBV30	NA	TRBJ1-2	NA	CAWSVGRGNRYGYTF	TGTGCCTGGAGTGTAGGTAGGGGGAACCGCTATGGCTACACCTTC
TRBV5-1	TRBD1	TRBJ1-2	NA	CASSKGQGGLQGYTF	TGCGCCAGCAGCAAAGGACAGGGGGGACTACAGGGCTACACCTTC
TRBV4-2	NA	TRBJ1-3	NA	CASSQNWDKSTINTIYF	TGTGCCAGCAGCCAAAATTGGGACAAGAGTACCATTAACACCATATATTTT
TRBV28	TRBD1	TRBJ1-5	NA	CASRTGGFSNQPQHF	TGTGCCAGCAGGACAGGGGGTTTTAGCAATCAGCCCCAGCATTTT
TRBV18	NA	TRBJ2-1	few	CASSVRSLGSSYNEQFF	TGTGCCAGCTCCGTCCGTAGCCTAGGGAGCTCCTACAATGAGCAGTTCTTC
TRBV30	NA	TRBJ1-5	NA	CAWSVQVFGSNQPQHF	TGTGCCTGGAGTGTACAGGTTTTTGGTAGCAATCAGCCCCAGCATTTT
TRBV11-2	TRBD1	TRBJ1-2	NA	CASSTDRGANYGYTF	TGTGCCAGCAGCACAGACAGGGGAGCTAACTATGGCTACACCTTC
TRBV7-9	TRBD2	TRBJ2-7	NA	CASSPLAGGSSYEQYF	TGTGCCAGCAGCCCCTTAGCGGGCGGAAGCTCCTACGAGCAGTACTTC
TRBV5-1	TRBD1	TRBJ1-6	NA	CASSLAEPGQDNSPLHF	TGCGCCAGCAGCTTGGCCGAACCGGGACAGGATAATTCACCCCTCCACTTT
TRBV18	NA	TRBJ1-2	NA	CASSPPRVGGYTF	TGTGCCAGCTCACCACCGCGGGTTGGTGGCTACACCTTC
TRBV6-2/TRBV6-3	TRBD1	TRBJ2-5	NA	CASSGQGTETQYF	TGTGCCAGCAGTGGACAGGGAACGGAGACCCAGTACTTC